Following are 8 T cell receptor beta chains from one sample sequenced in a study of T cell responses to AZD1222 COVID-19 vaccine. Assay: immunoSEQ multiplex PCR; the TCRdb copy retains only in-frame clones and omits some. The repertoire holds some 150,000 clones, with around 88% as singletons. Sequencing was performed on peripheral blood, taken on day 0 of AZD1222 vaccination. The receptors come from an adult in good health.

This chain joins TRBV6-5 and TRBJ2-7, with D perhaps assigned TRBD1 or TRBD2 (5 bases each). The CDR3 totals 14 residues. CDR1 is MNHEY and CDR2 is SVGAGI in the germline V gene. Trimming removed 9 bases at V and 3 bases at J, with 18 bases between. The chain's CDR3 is CASRGRGDIYEQYF. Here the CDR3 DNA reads TGTGCCAGTCGGGGAAGGGGCGATATCTACGAGCAGTACTTC.

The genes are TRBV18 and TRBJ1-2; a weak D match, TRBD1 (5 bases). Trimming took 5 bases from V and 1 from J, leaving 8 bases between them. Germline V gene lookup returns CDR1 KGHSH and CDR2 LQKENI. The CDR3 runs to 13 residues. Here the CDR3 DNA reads TGTGCCAGCTCATGGGGGGATAACTATGGCTACACCTTC. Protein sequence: CASSWGDNYGYTF.

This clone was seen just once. CDR3 residues: CASRQTGGTDTQYF. The CDR3 DNA follows: TGTGCCAGCAGACAGACAGGGGGTACAGATACGCAGTATTTT. The rearrangement uses TRBV7-9 and TRBJ2-3, with 9 bases aligning to TRBD1. Germline trimming cut 6 bases from V and 3 bases from J; bases unmatched to any gene: 4. This CDR3 has 14 amino acids. Per germline, CDR1 SEHNR and CDR2 FQNEAQ (reference sequence).

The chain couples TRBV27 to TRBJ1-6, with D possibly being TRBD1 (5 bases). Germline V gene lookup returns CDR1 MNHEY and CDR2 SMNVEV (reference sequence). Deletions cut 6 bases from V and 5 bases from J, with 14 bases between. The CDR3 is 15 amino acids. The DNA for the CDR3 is TGTGCCAGCAGCCTCCGGGAGGGGAATAATTCACCCCTCCACTTT. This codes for CASSLREGNNSPLHF.

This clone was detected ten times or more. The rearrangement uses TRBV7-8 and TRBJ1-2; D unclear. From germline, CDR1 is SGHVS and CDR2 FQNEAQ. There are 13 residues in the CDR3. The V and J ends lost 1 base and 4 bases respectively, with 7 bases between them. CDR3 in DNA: TGTGCCAGCAGCTTAGGGCGTCGCTATGGCTACACCTTC. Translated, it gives CASSLGRRYGYTF.

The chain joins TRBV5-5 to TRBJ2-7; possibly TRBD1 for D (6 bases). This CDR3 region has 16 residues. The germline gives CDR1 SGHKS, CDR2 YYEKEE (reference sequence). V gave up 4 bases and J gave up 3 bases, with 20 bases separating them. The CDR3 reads CASSVAGTRVDYEQYF. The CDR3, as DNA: TGTGCCAGCAGCGTAGCCGGGACACGGGTTGACTACGAGCAGTACTTC.

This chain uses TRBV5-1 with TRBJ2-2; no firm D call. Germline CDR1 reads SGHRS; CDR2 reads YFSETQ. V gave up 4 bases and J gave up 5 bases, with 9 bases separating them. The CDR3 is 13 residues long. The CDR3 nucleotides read TGCGCCAGCAGCCCCCTAGAGACCGGGGAGCTGTTTTTT. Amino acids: CASSPLETGELFF.

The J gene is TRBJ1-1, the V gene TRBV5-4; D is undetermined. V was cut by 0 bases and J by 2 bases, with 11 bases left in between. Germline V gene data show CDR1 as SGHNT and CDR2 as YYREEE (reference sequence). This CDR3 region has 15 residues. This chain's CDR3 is CASSLEGRTNTEAFF. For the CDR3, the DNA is TGTGCCAGCAGCTTGGAAGGACGGACCAACACTGAAGCTTTCTTT. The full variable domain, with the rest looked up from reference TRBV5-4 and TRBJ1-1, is ETGVTQSPTHLIKTRGQQVTLRCSSQSGHNTVSWYQQALGQGPQFIFQYYREEENGRGNFPPRFSGLQFPNYSSELNVNALELDDSALYLCASSLEGRTNTEAFFGQGTRLTVV.